The present TCR beta chain was sequenced within a study of T cell responses to AZD1222 COVID-19 vaccine. On the study more broadly: Pooling covered second doses at about 4 or about 12 weeks. General observations from the study: It should be noted that donors were predominantly white British and more often female, and clonal diversity was possibly underestimated. Seropositive AZD1222 recipients at baseline numbered only five or six. Spike-specific TCR depth and breadth grew after two AZD1222 doses.

This CDR3 region has 13 residues. Trimming cost V 6 bases and J 9 bases; bases outside gene matches: 7. Assay used: immunoSEQ multiplex PCR; TCRdb lists only in-frame clones, some missing. This table has around 120,000 clones, roughly 90% appearing once. Remarks on this clone: Its target is unknown.

The receptor was isolated from an adult in good health. The starting material was peripheral blood, obtained on day 0 of AZD1222 vaccination. The chain is built from TRBV12-3 or TRBV12-4 and TRBJ1-4; 7 bases fit TRBD1. CDR3 region: CASSYRGHQKLFF. In nucleotides, the CDR3 is TGTGCCAGCAGCTACAGGGGCCACCAAAAACTGTTTTTT.